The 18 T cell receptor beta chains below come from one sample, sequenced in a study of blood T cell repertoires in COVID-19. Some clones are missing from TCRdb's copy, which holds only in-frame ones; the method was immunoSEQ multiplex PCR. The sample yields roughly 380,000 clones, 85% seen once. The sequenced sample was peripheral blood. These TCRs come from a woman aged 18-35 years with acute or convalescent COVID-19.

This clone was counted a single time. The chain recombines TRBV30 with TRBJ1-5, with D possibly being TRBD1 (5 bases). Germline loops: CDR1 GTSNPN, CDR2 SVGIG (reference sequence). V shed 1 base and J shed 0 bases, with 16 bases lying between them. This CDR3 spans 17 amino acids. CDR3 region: CAWSARQQFYSNQPQHF. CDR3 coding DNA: TGTGCCTGGAGTGCGAGACAGCAATTCTATAGCAATCAGCCCCAGCATTTT.

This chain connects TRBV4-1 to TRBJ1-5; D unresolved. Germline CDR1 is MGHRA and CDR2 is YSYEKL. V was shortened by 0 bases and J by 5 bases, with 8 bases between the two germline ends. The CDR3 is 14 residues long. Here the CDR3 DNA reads TGCGCCAGCAGCCAAGAGGCGGTCCATCAGCCCCAGCATTTT. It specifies CASSQEAVHQPQHF.

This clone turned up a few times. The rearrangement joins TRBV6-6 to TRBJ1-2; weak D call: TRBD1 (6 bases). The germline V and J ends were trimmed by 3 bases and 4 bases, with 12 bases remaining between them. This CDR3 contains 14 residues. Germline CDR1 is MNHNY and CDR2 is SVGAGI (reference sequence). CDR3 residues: CASSYAGDGYGYTF. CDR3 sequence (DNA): TGTGCCAGCAGTTATGCAGGGGACGGCTATGGCTACACCTTC.

CDR3 bases: TGTGCCAGCTCCCAACAGGGGGCGTCGAATCAGCCCCAGCATTTT. Encoded protein: CASSQQGASNQPQHF. The J gene is TRBJ1-5, the V gene TRBV18; 9 nucleotides agree with TRBD1. J lost 4 bases, V lost 6 bases, and 7 bases had no gene match. Germline values: CDR1 KGHSH, CDR2 LQKENI. The CDR3 totals 15 residues.

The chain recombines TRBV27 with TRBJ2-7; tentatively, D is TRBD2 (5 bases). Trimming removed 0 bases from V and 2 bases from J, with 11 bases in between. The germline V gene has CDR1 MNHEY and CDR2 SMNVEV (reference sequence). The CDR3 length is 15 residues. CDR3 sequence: CASSLSGAEAYEQYF. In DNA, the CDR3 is TGTGCCAGCAGTTTATCCGGAGCGGAAGCCTACGAGCAGTACTTC.

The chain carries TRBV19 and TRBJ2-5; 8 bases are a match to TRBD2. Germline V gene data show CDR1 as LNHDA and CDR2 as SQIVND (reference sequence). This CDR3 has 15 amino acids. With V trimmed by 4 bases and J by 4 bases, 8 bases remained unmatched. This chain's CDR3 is CASSTGSGVRETQYF. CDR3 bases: TGTGCCAGTAGTACCGGTAGCGGGGTTCGAGAGACCCAGTACTTC.

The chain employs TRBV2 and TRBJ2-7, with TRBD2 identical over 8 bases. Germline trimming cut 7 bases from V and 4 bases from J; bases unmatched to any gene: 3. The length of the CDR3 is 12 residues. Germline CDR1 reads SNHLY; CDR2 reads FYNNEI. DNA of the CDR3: TGTGCCAGCAACCAGCGGGGGTACGAGCAGTACTTC. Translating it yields CASNQRGYEQYF. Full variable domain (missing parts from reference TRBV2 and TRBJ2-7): EPEVTQTPSHQVTQMGQEVILRCVPISNHLYFYWYRQILGQKVEFLVSFYNNEISEKSEIFDDQFSVERPDGSNFTLKIRSTKLEDSAMYFCASNQRGYEQYFGPGTRLTVT.

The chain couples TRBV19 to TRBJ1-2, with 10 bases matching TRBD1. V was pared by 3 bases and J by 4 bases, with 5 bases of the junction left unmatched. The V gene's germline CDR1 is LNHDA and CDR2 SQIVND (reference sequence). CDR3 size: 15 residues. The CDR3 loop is CASSIDRGRVYGYTF. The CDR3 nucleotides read TGTGCCAGTAGTATTGACAGGGGGCGAGTCTATGGCTACACCTTC.

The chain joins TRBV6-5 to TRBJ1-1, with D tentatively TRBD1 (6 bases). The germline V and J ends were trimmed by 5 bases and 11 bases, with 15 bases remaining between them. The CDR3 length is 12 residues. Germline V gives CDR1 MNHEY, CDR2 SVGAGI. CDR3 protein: CASSPPTGLAFF. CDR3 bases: TGTGCCAGCAGTCCCCCCACAGGGCTGGCTTTCTTT.

CDR3: CASSLEHPGGTQYF. The CDR3 region has the DNA TGCGCCAGCAGCTTGGAACATCCCGGGGGGACCCAGTACTTC. The chain is built from TRBV5-1 and TRBJ2-5, with a tentative D call TRBD2 (6 bases). CDR1 is SGHRS and CDR2 is YFSETQ in the germline V gene. V shed 0 bases and J shed 7 bases, with 13 bases lying between them. This CDR3 region has 14 residues.

The CDR3 nucleotides are TGTGCCAGCAGTTTATTACAGGGCAACTATGGCTACACCTTC. This gives the protein CASSLLQGNYGYTF. The chain recombines TRBV28 with TRBJ1-2; tentative D call: TRBD1 (6 bases). V lost 1 base and J 2 bases, leaving 8 bases between the germline ends. This CDR3 is built from 14 residues. Germline lookup yields CDR1 MDHEN and CDR2 SYDVKM.

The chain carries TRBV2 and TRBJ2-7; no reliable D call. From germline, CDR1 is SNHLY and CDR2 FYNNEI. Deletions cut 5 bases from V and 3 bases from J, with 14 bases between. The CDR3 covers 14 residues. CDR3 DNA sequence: TGTGCCAGCAGTAAAAACGACAAGAGCTACGAGCAGTACTTC. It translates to CASSKNDKSYEQYF.

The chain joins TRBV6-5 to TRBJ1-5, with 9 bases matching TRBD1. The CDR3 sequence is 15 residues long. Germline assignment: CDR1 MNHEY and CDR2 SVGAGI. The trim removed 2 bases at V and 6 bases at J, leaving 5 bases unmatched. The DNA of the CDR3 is TGTGCCAGCAGTTACGCAGACAGGGGGAGTCAGCCCCAGCATTTT. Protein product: CASSYADRGSQPQHF.

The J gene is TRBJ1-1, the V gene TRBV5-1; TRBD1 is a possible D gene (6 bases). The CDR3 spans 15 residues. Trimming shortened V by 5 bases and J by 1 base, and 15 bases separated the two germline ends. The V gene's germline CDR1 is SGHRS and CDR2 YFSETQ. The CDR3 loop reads CASRPFHRENTEAFF. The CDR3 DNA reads TGCGCCAGCAGACCATTCCACAGGGAGAACACTGAAGCTTTCTTT. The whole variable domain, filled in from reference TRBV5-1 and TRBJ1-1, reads KAGVTQTPRYLIKTRGQQVTLSCSPISGHRSVSWYQQTPGQGLQFLFEYFSETQRNKGNFPGRFSGRQFSNSRSEMNVSTLELGDSALYLCASRPFHRENTEAFFGQGTRLTVV.

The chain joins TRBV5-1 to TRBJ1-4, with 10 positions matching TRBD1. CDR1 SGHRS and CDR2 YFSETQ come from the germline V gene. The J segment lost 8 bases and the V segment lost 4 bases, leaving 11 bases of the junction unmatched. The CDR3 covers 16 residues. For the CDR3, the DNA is TGCGCCAGCAGCGAGAGGGGACAGGGGTTTGGCGAAAAACTGTTTTTT. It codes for CASSERGQGFGEKLFF.

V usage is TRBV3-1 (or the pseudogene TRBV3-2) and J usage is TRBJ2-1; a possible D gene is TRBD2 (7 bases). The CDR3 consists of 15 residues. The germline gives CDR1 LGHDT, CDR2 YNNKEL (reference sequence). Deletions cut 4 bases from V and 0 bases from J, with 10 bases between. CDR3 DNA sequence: TGTGCCAGCAGCCTCGGGGGGCCCTCCTACAATGAGCAGTTCTTC. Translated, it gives CASSLGGPSYNEQFF.

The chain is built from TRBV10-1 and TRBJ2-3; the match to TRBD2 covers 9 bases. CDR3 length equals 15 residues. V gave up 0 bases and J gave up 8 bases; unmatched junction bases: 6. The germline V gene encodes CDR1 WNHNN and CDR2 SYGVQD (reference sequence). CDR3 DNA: TGCGCCAGCAGTGAGTCGGCGGGAGGGCAGGGTACGCAGTATTTT. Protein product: CASSESAGGQGTQYF.

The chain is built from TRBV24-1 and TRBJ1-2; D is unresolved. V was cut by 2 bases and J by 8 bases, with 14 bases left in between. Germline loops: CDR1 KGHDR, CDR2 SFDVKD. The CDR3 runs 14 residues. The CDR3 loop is CATSDSNSYGGYTF. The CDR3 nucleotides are TGTGCCACCAGTGATTCGAACAGCTATGGAGGCTACACCTTC.